Below, 32 T cell receptor beta chains from the same sample are listed, as sequenced in a study of shared clonotypes between healthy human individuals. The protocol was immunoSEQ multiplex PCR, while the TCRdb copy is restricted to in-frame clones and leaves out a portion. The table shows nearly 1,000,000 clones, with roughly 72% occurring only once. Input material: memory CD4+ T cells sorted from blood. Subset defined: CD45RA-negative fraction. The source is a man between 18 and 29 years old in good health.

V is TRBV13 and J is TRBJ2-7; perhaps D is TRBD1 or TRBD2 (6 bases each). This CDR3 spans 17 amino acids. From germline, CDR1 is PRHDT and CDR2 FYEKMQ (reference sequence). Trimming stripped 1 base from V and 3 bases from J, with 19 bases between. CDR3 nucleotides: TGTGCCAGCAGCTTAGAGGTCGGGGGCTGGGGGAACTACGAGCAGTACTTC. This translates into CASSLEVGGWGNYEQYF.

The chain employs TRBV4-3 and TRBJ1-6; D unclear. The V gene's germline CDR1 is LGHNA and CDR2 YSLEER. This CDR3 has 16 residues. V dropped 0 bases and J dropped 3 bases, with 9 bases sitting between them. In DNA, the CDR3 is TGCGCCAGCAGCCAAGAATGGTTAAGCTATAATTCACCCCTCCACTTT. This codes for CASSQEWLSYNSPLHF.

The chain combines TRBV27 with TRBJ2-3; D is unresolved. V dropped 5 bases and J dropped 1 base, with 13 bases sitting between them. Germline assignment: CDR1 MNHEY and CDR2 SMNVEV (reference sequence). The CDR3 has 15 amino acids. The CDR3 is CASSPRGRRTDTQYF. The CDR3, as DNA: TGTGCCAGCAGTCCCCGTGGGCGACGCACAGATACGCAGTATTTT.

In regard to this clone: With a far larger clone one base away, a read error is the likely cause. The chain joins TRBV7-9 to TRBJ2-7; D unresolved. The germline gives CDR1 SEHNR, CDR2 FQNEAQ (reference sequence). CDR3 length equals 13 residues. Trimming left V 5 bases short and J 2 bases short, with 10 bases between. CDR3 DNA: TGTGCCAGCAGCCACGGTCAGACCTACGAGCAGTACTTC. It codes for CASSHGQTYEQYF.

CDR3: CASSYSARGTEAFF. CDR3 DNA sequence: TGTGCCAGCAGTTACTCGGCGAGGGGCACTGAAGCTTTCTTT. The rearrangement links TRBV6-5 to TRBJ1-1; tentative D call: TRBD1 (5 bases). Germline lookup yields CDR1 MNHEY and CDR2 SVGAGI. The CDR3 spans 14 residues. With 0 bases removed from V and 4 bases from J, the gap between germline ends came to 9 bases.

This sequence joins TRBV11-2 and TRBJ2-3; 9 positions match TRBD2. Germline assignment: CDR1 SGHAT and CDR2 FQNNGV. The CDR3 length is 15 residues. With V trimmed by 0 bases and J by 9 bases, 7 bases remained unmatched. This CDR3 reads CASSLERPGLATQYF. DNA for the CDR3: TGTGCCAGCAGCTTAGAACGCCCGGGACTAGCCACGCAGTATTTT.

This clone was counted once. This rearrangement joins TRBV7-2 to TRBJ2-5; TRBD2 aligns across 8 bases. With V trimmed by 4 bases and J by 1 base, 11 bases remained unmatched. The CDR3 is 17 amino acids. Germline loops: CDR1 SGHTA, CDR2 FQGNSA. In DNA, the CDR3 is TGTGCCAGCAGCTCCCGCAGTGGGGCGGGAGGCCAAGAGACCCAGTACTTC. Translation gives CASSSRSGAGGQETQYF.

With respect to this clone: The same CDR3 is also encoded by other DNA sequences in this sample. The CDR3 coding sequence is TGCGCCAGCAGCTCGACAGGGGCCTCCTACGAGCAGTACTTC. Residues: CASSSTGASYEQYF. The chain carries TRBV5-1 and TRBJ2-7; the match to TRBD1 covers 8 bases. V gave up 3 bases and J gave up 0 bases; unmatched junction bases: 2. CDR1 is SGHRS, CDR2 YFSETQ, per germline. The CDR3 contains 14 residues.

A word on this clone: With a far larger clone one base away, a read error is the likely cause. The CDR3 region has the DNA TGTGCCAGTCAACAGGGGAACACCGAGGAGCTGTTTTTT. Protein: CASQQGNTEELFF. The V and J genes are TRBV7-3 and TRBJ2-2; the match to TRBD1 covers 7 bases. Looked up from germline, CDR1 is SGHTA and CDR2 is FQGTGA. CDR3 length equals 13 residues.

V gene TRBV11-2 combines with J gene TRBJ1-5; D is unclear. Per the germline V gene, CDR1 is SGHAT and CDR2 is FQNNGV. The CDR3 loop spans 15 amino acids. V dropped 0 bases and J dropped 3 bases, with 9 bases sitting between them. The CDR3: CASSLEGQYNQPQHF. The CDR3 nucleotides are TGTGCCAGCAGCTTAGAGGGCCAGTACAATCAGCCCCAGCATTTT.

The table lists this clone with many counts. This rearrangement joins TRBV5-1 to TRBJ2-5, with TRBD2 matching over 7 bases. This CDR3 has 13 amino acids. CDR1 SGHRS and CDR2 YFSETQ come from the germline V gene. V gave up 4 bases and J gave up 5 bases; unmatched junction bases: 5. In DNA, the CDR3 is TGCGCCAGCAGCCTGACTAGCTTCGAGACCCAGTACTTC. Translated, it gives CASSLTSFETQYF.

The chain has TRBV5-5 and TRBJ1-2; no firm D call. The germline V gene has CDR1 SGHKS and CDR2 YYEKEE (reference sequence). The V end was cut by 4 bases, the J end by 8 bases, with 9 bases between. The length of the CDR3 is 11 residues. The CDR3 loop is CASSLVVGYTF. The CDR3, as DNA: TGTGCCAGCAGCCTTGTGGTCGGCTACACCTTC.

The V call is TRBV25-1, the J call TRBJ2-7; D is possibly TRBD1 (7 bases). Germline CDR1 reads MGHDK; CDR2 reads SYGVNS. V was clipped by 8 bases and J by 6 bases, with 23 bases between them. The CDR3 extends over 15 amino acids. The CDR3 sequence: CASDLIGGGGIEQYF. The CDR3, as DNA: TGTGCCAGCGACCTTATAGGAGGAGGGGGCATCGAGCAGTACTTC.

This clone was found once. This chain connects TRBV15 to TRBJ2-3; D is ambiguous. V was pared by 0 bases and J by 1 base, with 14 bases between. The CDR3 runs to 17 residues. Germline V gene data show CDR1 as LNHNV and CDR2 as YYDKDF (reference sequence). CDR3 amino acids: CATSREPRADRTDTQYF. CDR3 DNA sequence: TGTGCCACCAGCAGAGAGCCAAGGGCGGACCGCACAGATACGCAGTATTTT.

This clone occurred once. The rearrangement links TRBV18 to TRBJ2-1; TRBD2 agrees at 8 bases. The CDR3 is 18 amino acids. Germline CDR1 and CDR2: KGHSH and LQKENI. V trimming: 3 bases; J trimming: 0 bases; junction bases outside the gene matches: 10. The CDR3: CASSPVVRGGFSYNEQFF. CDR3 DNA: TGTGCCAGCTCACCGGTCGTTCGCGGGGGGTTCTCCTACAATGAGCAGTTCTTC.

The V call is TRBV4-3, the J call TRBJ1-6; no clear D gene. The CDR3 loop spans 15 amino acids. Germline assignment: CDR1 LGHNA and CDR2 YSLEER. Trimming took 2 bases from V and 8 from J, leaving 13 bases between them. Here the CDR3 reads CASSQIIDGHSPLHF. The DNA for the CDR3 is TGCGCCAGCAGCCAAATTATAGACGGTCATTCACCCCTCCACTTT.

V is TRBV19 and J is TRBJ2-7, with TRBD1 matching over 8 bases. CDR1 and CDR2 from the germline V gene are LNHDA and SQIVND (reference sequence). The V segment lost 3 bases and the J segment 4 bases; nucleotides outside the gene matches: 5. The CDR3 is 14 residues long. The CDR3 sequence: CASSMEQGGYEQYF. The CDR3 nucleotides are TGTGCCAGTAGTATGGAACAGGGGGGATACGAGCAGTACTTC.

The CDR3 region has the DNA TGTGCCAGCAGCGGATACCTAAATGAGCAGTTCTTC. Its protein product is CASSGYLNEQFF. The chain couples TRBV9 to TRBJ2-1; D is unclear. V gave up 3 bases and J gave up 7 bases, with 8 bases separating them. Germline V lookup: CDR1 SGDLS, CDR2 YYNGEE. The CDR3 has 12 residues.

A word on this clone: The same CDR3 also results from other DNA sequences found in this sample. The rearrangement links TRBV5-1 to TRBJ2-5; 9 bases are shared with TRBD2. Germline V lookup: CDR1 SGHRS, CDR2 YFSETQ. Germline trimming cut 4 bases from V and 4 bases from J; bases unmatched to any gene: 5. The CDR3 is made up of 14 amino acids. Written as DNA, the CDR3 is TGCGCCAGCAGCGCGGGACTAGCAGGAGAGACCCAGTACTTC. Residues: CASSAGLAGETQYF.

The gene calls are TRBV10-2 and TRBJ2-7; D remains ambiguous. This CDR3 has 13 amino acids. V was trimmed by 7 bases and J by 2 bases, leaving 12 bases between them. From germline, CDR1 is WSHSY and CDR2 SAAADI. CDR3 nucleotide sequence: TGCGCCAGCAAATCCGGACGGACCTACGAGCAGTACTTC. Its translation is CASKSGRTYEQYF.

The chain combines TRBV6-1 with TRBJ1-5, with D unresolved. Trimming left V 2 bases short and J 6 bases short, with 8 bases between. The CDR3 is 13 amino acids. Germline CDR1 is MNHNS and CDR2 is SASEGT. The CDR3 sequence is CASSEMWSQPQHF. The CDR3 nucleotides are TGTGCCAGCAGTGAAATGTGGAGTCAGCCCCAGCATTTT.

V is TRBV11-1 and J is TRBJ1-6, with D unresolved. The CDR3 loop spans 13 amino acids. Looked up from germline, CDR1 is SGHAT and CDR2 is FQDESV (reference sequence). V lost 2 bases and J 8 bases, leaving 7 bases between the germline ends. The CDR3 DNA is TGTGCCAGCAGCTTACAAGCGCATTCACCCCTCCACTTT. Translating it yields CASSLQAHSPLHF.

The J gene is TRBJ2-7, the V gene TRBV5-1; D tentatively fits TRBD1 or TRBD2 (5 bases each). This CDR3 contains 14 residues. With 4 bases removed from V and 0 bases from J, the gap between germline ends came to 11 bases. Germline CDR1 SGHRS, CDR2 YFSETQ. CDR3 coding DNA: TGCGCCAGCAGCCAGGGCGGGTTCTCCTACGAGCAGTACTTC. Amino acid sequence: CASSQGGFSYEQYF.

This clone was recorded once. CDR3 DNA sequence: TGTGCCAGCAGTGAAACCCGGGGCTCTGGAAACACCATATATTTT. It translates to CASSETRGSGNTIYF. This sequence joins TRBV6-1 and TRBJ1-3; unclear D gene. Germline-derived CDR1 and CDR2 are MNHNS and SASEGT. V lost 2 bases to trimming and J lost 0 bases, with 8 bases between them. There are 15 residues in the CDR3.

The rearrangement uses TRBV11-2 and TRBJ2-7; weak D call: TRBD2 (6 bases). CDR3 length: 13 amino acids. Germline-derived CDR1 and CDR2 are SGHAT and FQNNGV. V lost 5 bases and J lost 1, with 9 bases in between. CDR3 in amino acids: CASSGGRSYEQYF. CDR3 DNA sequence: TGTGCCAGCAGCGGGGGGAGATCCTACGAGCAGTACTTC.

CDR3 region: CASGTGAAYGYTF. CDR3 DNA sequence: TGTGCCAGCGGCACCGGGGCCGCCTATGGCTACACCTTC. The chain recombines TRBV7-2 with TRBJ1-2; possible D gene TRBD1, 5 bases. V shed 8 bases and J shed 4 bases, with 14 bases lying between them. CDR3 length equals 13 residues. Germline lookup yields CDR1 SGHTA and CDR2 FQGNSA.

The chain has TRBV30 and TRBJ1-4; D gene ambiguous. V was shortened by 4 bases and J by 3 bases, with 6 bases between the two germline ends. This CDR3 comprises 12 residues. Looked up from germline, CDR1 is GTSNPN and CDR2 is SVGIG (reference sequence). The CDR3: CAWTPPNEKLFF. CDR3 in DNA: TGTGCCTGGACCCCGCCTAATGAAAAACTGTTTTTT.

This clone has a handful of counts. The rearrangement uses TRBV6-1 and TRBJ2-3; possibly TRBD2 for D (5 bases). CDR3 length: 13 amino acids. Germline V gives CDR1 MNHNS, CDR2 SASEGT. V lost 7 bases and J 7 bases, leaving 15 bases between the germline ends. In DNA, the CDR3 is TGTGCCAGCACCCCGAGGGCGGCCCATACGCAGTATTTT. Translation: CASTPRAAHTQYF.

The rearrangement links TRBV5-1 to TRBJ2-7; D possibly corresponds to TRBD1 (7 bases). V was trimmed by 0 bases and J by 2 bases, leaving 15 bases between them. The CDR3 is 16 amino acids. Germline V lookup: CDR1 SGHRS, CDR2 YFSETQ. CDR3 loop: CASSLVAGQPAYEQYF. In nucleotides, the CDR3 is TGCGCCAGCAGCTTGGTTGCGGGACAGCCAGCCTACGAGCAGTACTTC.

The chain recombines TRBV4-1 with TRBJ2-1, with 7 positions matching TRBD2. V trimming: 4 bases; J trimming: 0 bases; junction bases outside the gene matches: 3. This CDR3 comprises 15 residues. In germline, CDR1 is MGHRA, CDR2 YSYEKL. The chain's CDR3 is CASSRGDYSYNEQFF. DNA for the CDR3: TGCGCCAGCAGCCGGGGGGACTACTCCTACAATGAGCAGTTCTTC.

About this clone itself: Other DNA sequences in the same sample also yield this CDR3. The chain recombines TRBV9 with TRBJ1-2, with 9 bases fitting TRBD1. V shed 3 bases and J 5 bases; nucleotides not matched to a gene: 5. Germline CDR1 SGDLS, CDR2 YYNGEE. This CDR3 comprises 14 residues. The CDR3 sequence is CASSADRGDYGYTF. CDR3 nucleotide sequence: TGTGCCAGCAGCGCTGACAGGGGGGATTATGGCTACACCTTC.

Comment on this clone: This could be a read error, since a much larger clone is one nucleotide away. This chain links TRBV7-9 with TRBJ2-3; no definite D call. CDR1 is SEHNR and CDR2 is FQNEAQ in the germline V gene (reference sequence). This CDR3 contains 13 residues. The germline V and J ends were trimmed by 1 base and 4 bases, with 6 bases remaining between them. CDR3 DNA sequence: TGTGCCAGCAGCTTAGGCAGCTCAGATACGCAGTATTTT. Translated, it gives CASSLGSSDTQYF.